The subject of this entry is one T cell receptor (beta chain). Its target is not known. These data originate in a study of OX40 agonist ivuxolimab in advanced cancers. Overall study findings and caveats: Among the nonresponders, some also had low normalized T-cell clonal expansion. What antigens the expanded peripheral T cells recognized was never established.

The germline V gene encodes CDR1 SNHLY and CDR2 FYNNEI. This CDR3 contains 12 residues. V dropped 6 bases and J dropped 5 bases, with 9 bases sitting between them. Profiled with immunoSEQ multiplex PCR; TCRdb holds only in-frame clones, not every one. This sample has 69,000 or so clones, with roughly 80% found just once. The sequenced sample was CD4+ or CD8+ T cells sorted from blood, obtained in a trial of the OX40 agonist ivuxolimab. This rearrangement joins TRBV2 to TRBJ2-3; tentative D call: TRBD1 (5 bases). This TCR derives from an adult with an advanced solid tumor such as melanoma, head and neck, liver or kidney cancer. The DNA for the CDR3 is TGTGCCAGCAGGGGGCTGATAGATACGCAGTATTTT. This gives the protein CASRGLIDTQYF. Full variable domain (rest looked up from reference TRBV2 and TRBJ2-3): EPEVTQTPSHQVTQMGQEVILRCVPISNHLYFYWYRQILGQKVEFLVSFYNNEISEKSEIFDDQFSVERPDGSNFTLKIRSTKLEDSAMYFCASRGLIDTQYFGPGTRLTVL.